This paragraph covers one T cell receptor beta chain sequence. The target antigen is unknown. CD45RO negativity and positive selection for CCR7 defined naive CD8 cells, a population that excluded terminally differentiated effector memory CD45RA+ cells. Participating donors were healthy, HIV-negative adults free of recent acute infections or vaccinations. The source of the sample is a study of shared clonotypes between healthy human individuals. Study as a whole: Donor ages ranged 18 to 49 years: a couple of women, three men. The study, taken as a whole, reports: Rarefaction demonstrated incomplete sorted-subset sequencing despite large depth. Across a handful of donors, naive CD4 shared around 5.4%, naive CD8 around 3.5%, memory CD4 roughly 2.1%, memory CD8 about 0.38%.

The assay was immunoSEQ multiplex PCR, and TCRdb's table has in-frame clones only and misses some. Of roughly 600,000 clones listed, roughly 98% are singletons. CDR1 is MNHEY and CDR2 is SMNVEV in the germline V gene (reference sequence). The CDR3 has 12 residues. Trimming stripped 3 bases from V and 8 bases from J, with 8 bases between. The rearrangement joins TRBV27 to TRBJ2-1; no firm D call. The sequence derives from a man aged 25 to 40 in good health. The sample was naive CD8+ T cells sorted from blood. CDR3 protein: CASSFSADEQFF. Here the CDR3 DNA reads TGTGCCAGCAGTTTTTCCGCGGATGAGCAGTTCTTC.